Given below is one TCR beta chain in context. Its cognate antigen is unknown. The data stem from a study of blood T cells in healthy people across ages. A J-beta primer mix and a sample-barcoded 5' primer were used in a second PCR of roughly 7 to 12 cycles. Every cDNA was tagged by a template-switch adaptor with 12 random nucleotides. Every sample produced at least 2.5 million CDR3-containing paired-end reads. TCRdb recomputed calls from the 5' RACE reads with MiXCR, one row per CDR3 protein. The profile shows about 1.5 million distinct CDR3 sequences, approximately 43% of them singletons. V was trimmed by 3 bases and J by 6 bases, leaving 16 bases between them. The CDR3 consists of 14 residues. Per germline, CDR1 DFQATT and CDR2 SNEGSKA (reference sequence). Whole-study findings and limits: In long-lived donors, naive CD4+ cell counts and diversity exceeded those of aged donors.

Input material: blood. The TCR comes from a woman younger than 30 in good health. The V call is TRBV20-1, the J call TRBJ2-3; D might be TRBD1 (5 bases). Here the CDR3 DNA reads TGCAGTGCTAGGGACACAACCTTGGGGGATACGCAGTATTTT. This translates into CSARDTTLGDTQYF.